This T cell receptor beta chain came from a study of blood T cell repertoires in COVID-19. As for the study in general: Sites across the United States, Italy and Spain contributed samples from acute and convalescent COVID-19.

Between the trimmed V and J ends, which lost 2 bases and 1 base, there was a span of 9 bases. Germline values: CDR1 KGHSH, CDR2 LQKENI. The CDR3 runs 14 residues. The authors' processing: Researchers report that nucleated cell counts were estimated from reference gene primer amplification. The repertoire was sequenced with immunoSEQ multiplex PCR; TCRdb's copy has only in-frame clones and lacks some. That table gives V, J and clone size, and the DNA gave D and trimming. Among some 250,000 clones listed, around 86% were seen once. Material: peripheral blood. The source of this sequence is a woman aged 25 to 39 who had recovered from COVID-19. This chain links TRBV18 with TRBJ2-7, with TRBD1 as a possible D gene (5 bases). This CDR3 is CASSPGAGSYEQYF. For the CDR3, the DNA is TGTGCCAGCTCACCAGGGGCAGGGTCCTACGAGCAGTACTTC.